A selection of T cell receptor beta chains follows, all from one sample in a study of shared clonotypes between healthy human individuals. Using immunoSEQ multiplex PCR, the repertoire was profiled, and TCRdb retains in-frame clones only, with some absent. The sample includes 750,000 to 1,000,000 clones, approximately 92% seen only once; the top ten take approximately 25%. What was sequenced was naive CD8+ T cells sorted from blood. Receptors originate from a man younger than 45 in good health. Each CDR3 is given with its conserved first and last residue. Fields, in order: J gene, D gene, clone size, CDR3 length, V gene, CDR3 protein, CDR3 DNA. A D gene is named only where the DNA matches it firmly. Size is stated for part of the rows, as once, few or many counts, or as a class when the clone is expanded.

TRBJ2-1 TRBD2 - 15 TRBV28 CASRVLAGAVDEQFF TGTGCCAGCAGAGTACTAGCGGGAGCAGTGGATGAGCAGTTCTTC
TRBJ2-2 - - 16 TRBV7-9 CASSLSGTGNSGELFF TGTGCCAGCAGTTTGAGCGGGACAGGTAACTCCGGGGAGCTGTTTTTT
TRBJ1-1 - - 13 TRBV28 CASSRYKNTEAFF TGTGCCAGCAGTCGATACAAGAACACTGAAGCTTTCTTT
TRBJ1-5 - - 15 TRBV19 CASSIVGRGNQPQHF TGTGCCAGTAGTATAGTGGGGCGCGGCAATCAGCCCCAGCATTTT
TRBJ2-1 - - 14 TRBV7-7 CASSLSLDRDEQFF TGTGCTAGCAGCTTAAGCCTAGACCGCGATGAGCAGTTCTTC
TRBJ1-5 TRBD1 - 13 TRBV10-3 CAIKSETGQPQHF TGTGCCATCAAAAGTGAGACAGGGCAGCCCCAGCATTTT
TRBJ1-1 - once 15 TRBV10-2 CATWATGTRDTEAFF TGCGCCACCTGGGCGACCGGGACGAGAGACACTGAAGCTTTCTTT
TRBJ2-7 - once 14 TRBV11-2 CASRDPGLSWEQYF TGTGCCAGCAGGGACCCTGGGCTTAGCTGGGAGCAGTACTTC
TRBJ2-1 TRBD2 - 15 TRBV13 CASSVTGGLYNEQFF TGTGCCAGCAGCGTAACGGGAGGGCTATACAATGAGCAGTTCTTC
TRBJ2-7 - - 15 TRBV28 CASTPMTRFDDEQYF TGTGCCAGCACCCCGATGACTAGATTCGACGACGAGCAGTACTTC
TRBJ2-5 TRBD2 - 15 TRBV30 CAWSVGTSGSETQYF TGTGCCTGGAGTGTAGGCACTAGCGGGAGTGAGACCCAGTACTTC
TRBJ2-5 TRBD2 - 13 TRBV11-2 CASRGLGVETQYF TGTGCCAGCCGGGGACTAGGTGTGGAGACCCAGTACTTC